Here is one T cell receptor beta chain with its context. V lost 5 bases and J 7 bases, leaving 12 bases between the germline ends. Germline loops: CDR1 GTSNPN, CDR2 SVGIG (reference sequence). There are 13 residues in the CDR3. The study drew participants aged about 18 to 89 years from approximately 25 US areas. The authors' processing: From reference gene primer amplification, estimates of nucleated cell counts were derived. Profiling relied on immunoSEQ multiplex PCR, and the TCRdb table lists in-frame clones only, not all of them. V, J and clone size are those of that table, while D and trimming were read from the DNA. The table shows 200,000 to 250,000 clones, with 70% to 90% occurring only once. The source of the sample is a study of blood T cell repertoires in COVID-19.

Specimen: PBMCs or T cells enriched from blood (not recorded which). The source of this sequence is a man aged 25 to 40 who had recovered from COVID-19. V gene TRBV30 combines with J gene TRBJ1-6; D is uncertain. In DNA, the CDR3 is TGTGCCTGGGGGCGGGTTGAGAATTCACCCCTCCACTTT. It is translated as CAWGRVENSPLHF. The whole variable domain, remainder taken from reference TRBV30 and TRBJ1-6, is SQTIHQWPATLVQPVGSPLSLECTVEGTSNPNLYWYRQAAGRGLQLLFYSVGIGQISSEVPQNLSASRPQDRQFILSSKKLLLSDSGFYLCAWGRVENSPLHFGNGTRLTVT.